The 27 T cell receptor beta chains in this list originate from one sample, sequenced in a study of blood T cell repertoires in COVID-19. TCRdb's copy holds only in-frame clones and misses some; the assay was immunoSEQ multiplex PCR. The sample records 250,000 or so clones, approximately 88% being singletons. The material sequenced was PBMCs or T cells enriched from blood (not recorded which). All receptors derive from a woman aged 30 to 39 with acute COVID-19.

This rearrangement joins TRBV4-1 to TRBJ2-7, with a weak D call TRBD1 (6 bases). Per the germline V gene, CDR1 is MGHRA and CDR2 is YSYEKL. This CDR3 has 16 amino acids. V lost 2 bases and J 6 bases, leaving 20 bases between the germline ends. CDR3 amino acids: CASSQPRRGLRGEQYF. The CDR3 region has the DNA TGCGCCAGCAGCCAACCCCGCAGGGGCTTACGGGGCGAGCAGTACTTC.

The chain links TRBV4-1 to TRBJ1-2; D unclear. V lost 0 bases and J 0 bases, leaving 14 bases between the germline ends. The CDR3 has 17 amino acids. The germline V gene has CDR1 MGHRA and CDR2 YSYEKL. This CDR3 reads CASSQEGTGSSNYGYTF. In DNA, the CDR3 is TGCGCCAGCAGCCAAGAAGGTACGGGGAGCTCTAACTATGGCTACACCTTC.

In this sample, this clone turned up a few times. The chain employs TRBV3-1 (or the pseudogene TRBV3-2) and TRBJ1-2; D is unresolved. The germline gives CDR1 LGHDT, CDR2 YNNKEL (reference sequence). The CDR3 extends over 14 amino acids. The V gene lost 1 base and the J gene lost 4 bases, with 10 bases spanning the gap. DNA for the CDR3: TGTGCCAGCAGCCAAGTCTATCGGGGCTATGGCTACACCTTC. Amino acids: CASSQVYRGYGYTF.

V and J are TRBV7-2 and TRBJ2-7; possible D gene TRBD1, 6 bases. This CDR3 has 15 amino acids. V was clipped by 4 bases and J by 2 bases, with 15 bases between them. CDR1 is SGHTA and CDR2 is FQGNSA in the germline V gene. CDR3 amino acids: CASSWPLDSTYEQYF. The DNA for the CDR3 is TGTGCCAGCAGCTGGCCCTTGGACAGTACCTACGAGCAGTACTTC.

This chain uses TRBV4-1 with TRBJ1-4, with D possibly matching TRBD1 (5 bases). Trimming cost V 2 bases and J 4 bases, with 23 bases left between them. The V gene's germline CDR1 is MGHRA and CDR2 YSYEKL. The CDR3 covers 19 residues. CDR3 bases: TGCGCCAGCAGCCAACCGCCGGGACTAGCCACGCAGGATAATGAAAAACTGTTTTTT. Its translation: CASSQPPGLATQDNEKLFF.

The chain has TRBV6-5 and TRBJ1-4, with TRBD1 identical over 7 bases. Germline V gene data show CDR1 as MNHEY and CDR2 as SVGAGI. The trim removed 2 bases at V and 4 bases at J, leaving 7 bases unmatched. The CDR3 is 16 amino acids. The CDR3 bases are TGTGCCAGCAGTTACGCTCGGGGGACAGTTAATGAAAAACTGTTTTTT. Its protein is CASSYARGTVNEKLFF.

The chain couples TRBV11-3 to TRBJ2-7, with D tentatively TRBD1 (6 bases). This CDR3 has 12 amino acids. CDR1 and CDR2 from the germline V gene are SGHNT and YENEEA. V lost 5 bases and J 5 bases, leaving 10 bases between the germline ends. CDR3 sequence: CASSEQGDEQYF. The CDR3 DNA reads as TGTGCCAGCAGCGAACAGGGCGACGAGCAGTACTTC.

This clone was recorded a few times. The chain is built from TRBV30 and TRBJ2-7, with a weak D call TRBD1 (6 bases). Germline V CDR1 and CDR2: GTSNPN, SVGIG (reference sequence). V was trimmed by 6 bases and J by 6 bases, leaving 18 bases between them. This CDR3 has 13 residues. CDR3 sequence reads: CACDPSRGGEQYF. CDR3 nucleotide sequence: TGTGCCTGCGATCCAAGCAGGGGCGGCGAGCAGTACTTC. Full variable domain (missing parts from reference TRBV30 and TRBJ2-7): SQTIHQWPATLVQPVGSPLSLECTVEGTSNPNLYWYRQAAGRGLQLLFYSVGIGQISSEVPQNLSASRPQDRQFILSSKKLLLSDSGFYLCACDPSRGGEQYFGPGTRLTVT.

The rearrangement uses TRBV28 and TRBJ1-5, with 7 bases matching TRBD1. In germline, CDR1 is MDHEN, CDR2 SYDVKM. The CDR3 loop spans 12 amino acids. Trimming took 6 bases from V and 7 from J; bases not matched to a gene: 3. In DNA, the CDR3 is TGTGCCAGCAGCACAGGGGACCAGCCCCAGCATTTT. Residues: CASSTGDQPQHF. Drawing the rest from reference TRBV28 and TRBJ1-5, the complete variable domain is DVKVTQSSRYLVKRTGEKVFLECVQDMDHENMFWYRQDPGLGLRLIYFSYDVKMKEKGDIPEGYSVSREKKERFSLILESASTNQTSMYLCASSTGDQPQHFGDGTRLSIL.

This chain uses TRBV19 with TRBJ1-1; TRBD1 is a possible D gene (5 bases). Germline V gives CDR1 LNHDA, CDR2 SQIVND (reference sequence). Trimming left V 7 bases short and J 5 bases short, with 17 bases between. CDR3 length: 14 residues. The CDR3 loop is CASMSTEVRTEAFF. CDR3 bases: TGTGCCAGTATGTCGACAGAGGTTAGGACTGAAGCTTTCTTT.

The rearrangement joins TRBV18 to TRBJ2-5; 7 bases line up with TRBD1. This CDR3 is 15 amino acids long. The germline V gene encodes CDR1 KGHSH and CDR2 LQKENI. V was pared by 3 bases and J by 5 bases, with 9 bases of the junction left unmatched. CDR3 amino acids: CASSPSQGVQETQYF. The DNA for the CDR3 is TGTGCCAGCTCACCCTCTCAGGGGGTTCAGGAGACCCAGTACTTC.

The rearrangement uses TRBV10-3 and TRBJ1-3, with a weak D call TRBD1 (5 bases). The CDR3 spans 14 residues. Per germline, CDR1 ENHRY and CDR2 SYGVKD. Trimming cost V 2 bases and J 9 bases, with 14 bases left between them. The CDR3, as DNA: TGTGCCATCAGTGAGCAGCACAGGTCCGGCACCATATATTTT. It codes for CAISEQHRSGTIYF.

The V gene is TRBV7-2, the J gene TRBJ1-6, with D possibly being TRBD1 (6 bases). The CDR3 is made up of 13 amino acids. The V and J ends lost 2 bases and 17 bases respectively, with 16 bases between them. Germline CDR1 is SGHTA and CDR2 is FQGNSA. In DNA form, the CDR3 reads TGTGCCAGCAGCTTACAACTGACAGGCGAGATCCACTTT. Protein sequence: CASSLQLTGEIHF.

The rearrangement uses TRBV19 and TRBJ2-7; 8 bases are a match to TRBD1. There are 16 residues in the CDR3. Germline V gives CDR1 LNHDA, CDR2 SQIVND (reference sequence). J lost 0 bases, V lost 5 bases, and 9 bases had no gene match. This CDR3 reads CASSPRGQALSYEQYF. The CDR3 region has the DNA TGTGCCAGTAGTCCCCGGGGACAGGCTCTCTCCTACGAGCAGTACTTC.

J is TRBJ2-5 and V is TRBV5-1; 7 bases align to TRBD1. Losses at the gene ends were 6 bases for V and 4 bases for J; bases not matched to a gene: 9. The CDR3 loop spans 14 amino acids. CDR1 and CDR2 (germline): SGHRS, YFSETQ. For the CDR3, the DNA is TGCGCCAGCAAAGAACAGGGGCAGGGAGAGACCCAGTACTTC. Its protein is CASKEQGQGETQYF.

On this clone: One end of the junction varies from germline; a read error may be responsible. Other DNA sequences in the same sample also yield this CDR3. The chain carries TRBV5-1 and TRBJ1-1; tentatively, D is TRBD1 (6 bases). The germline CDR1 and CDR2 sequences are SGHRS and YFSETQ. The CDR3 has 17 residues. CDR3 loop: CASSPLPSGDVNTEAFF. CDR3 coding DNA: TGCGCCAGCAGCCCGTTACCCTCAGGGGACGTGAACACTGAGGCTTTCTTT.

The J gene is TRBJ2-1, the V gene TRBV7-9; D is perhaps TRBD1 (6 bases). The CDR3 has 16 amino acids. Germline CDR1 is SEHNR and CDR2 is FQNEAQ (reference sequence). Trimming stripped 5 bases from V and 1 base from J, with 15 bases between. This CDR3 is CASSQGGGASYNEQFF. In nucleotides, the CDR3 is TGTGCCAGCAGCCAAGGTGGGGGCGCTTCCTACAATGAGCAGTTCTTC.

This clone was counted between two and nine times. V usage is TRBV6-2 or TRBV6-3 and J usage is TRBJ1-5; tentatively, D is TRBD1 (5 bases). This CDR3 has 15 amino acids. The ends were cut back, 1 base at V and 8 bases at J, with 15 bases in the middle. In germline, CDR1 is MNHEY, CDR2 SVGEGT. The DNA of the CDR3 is TGTGCCAGCAGTTACTTCACCCACAAAGGGGAGCCCCAGCATTTT. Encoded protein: CASSYFTHKGEPQHF.

Here the CDR3 reads CASSHQLGGRITAEQYF. In DNA form, the CDR3 reads TGTGCCAGCAGCCACCAGCTGGGAGGACGGATTACAGCCGAGCAGTACTTC. The chain joins TRBV3-1 (or the pseudogene TRBV3-2) to TRBJ2-7, with a tentative D call TRBD2 (6 bases). Per the germline V gene, CDR1 is LGHDT and CDR2 is YNNKEL (reference sequence). There are 17 residues in the CDR3. V was shortened by 3 bases and J by 6 bases, with 24 bases between the two germline ends.

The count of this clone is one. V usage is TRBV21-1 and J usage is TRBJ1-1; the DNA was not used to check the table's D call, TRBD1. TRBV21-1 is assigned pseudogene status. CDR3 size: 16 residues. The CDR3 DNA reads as TGTGCCAGCAGCAAATCCAGGGGTACTAAGAACACTGAAGCTTTCTTT. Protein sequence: CASSKSRGTKNTEAFF.

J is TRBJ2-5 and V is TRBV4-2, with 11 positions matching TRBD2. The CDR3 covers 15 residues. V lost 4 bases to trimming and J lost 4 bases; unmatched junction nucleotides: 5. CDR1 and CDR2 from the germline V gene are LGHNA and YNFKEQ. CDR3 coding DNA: TGTGCCAGCAGCCTCTTAGCGGGGGGGCGAGAGACCCAGTACTTC. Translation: CASSLLAGGRETQYF.

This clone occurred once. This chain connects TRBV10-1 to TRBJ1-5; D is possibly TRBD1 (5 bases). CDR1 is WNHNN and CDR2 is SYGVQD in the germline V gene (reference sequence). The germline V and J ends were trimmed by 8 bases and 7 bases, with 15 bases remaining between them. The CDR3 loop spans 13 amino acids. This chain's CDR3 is CASRFQGSQPQHF. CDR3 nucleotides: TGCGCCAGCCGTTTCCAGGGTAGCCAGCCCCAGCATTTT.

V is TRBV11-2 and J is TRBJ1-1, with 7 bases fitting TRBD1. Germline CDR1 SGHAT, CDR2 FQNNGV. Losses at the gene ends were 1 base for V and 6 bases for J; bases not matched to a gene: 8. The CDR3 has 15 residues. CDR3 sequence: CASSLGTGTLPEAFF. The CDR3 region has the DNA TGTGCCAGCAGCTTAGGGACAGGTACTTTGCCTGAAGCTTTCTTT. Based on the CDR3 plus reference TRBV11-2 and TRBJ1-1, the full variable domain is EAGVAQSPRYKIIEKRQSVAFWCNPISGHATLYWYQQILGQGPKLLIQFQNNGVVDDSQLPKDRFSAERLKGVDSTLKIQPAKLEDSAVYLCASSLGTGTLPEAFFGQGTRLTVV.

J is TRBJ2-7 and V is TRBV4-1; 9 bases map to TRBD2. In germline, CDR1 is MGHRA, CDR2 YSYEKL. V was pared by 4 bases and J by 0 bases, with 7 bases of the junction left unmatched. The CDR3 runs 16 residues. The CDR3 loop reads CASSPEVAGDSYEQYF. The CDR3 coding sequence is TGCGCCAGCAGCCCCGAGGTAGCGGGGGACTCCTACGAGCAGTACTTC.

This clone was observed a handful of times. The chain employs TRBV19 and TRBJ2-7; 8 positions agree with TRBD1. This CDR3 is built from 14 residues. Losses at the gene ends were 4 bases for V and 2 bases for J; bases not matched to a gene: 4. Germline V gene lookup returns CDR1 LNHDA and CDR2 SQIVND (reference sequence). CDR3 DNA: TGTGCCAGTAGTAGCAAGGGACAGGCCTACGAGCAGTACTTC. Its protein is CASSSKGQAYEQYF.

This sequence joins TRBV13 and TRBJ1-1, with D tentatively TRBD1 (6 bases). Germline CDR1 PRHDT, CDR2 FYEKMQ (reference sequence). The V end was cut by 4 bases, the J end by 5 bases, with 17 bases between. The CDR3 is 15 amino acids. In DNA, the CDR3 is TGTGCCAGCAGCTACCCACTTGGGGGCCGGACTGAAGCTTTCTTT. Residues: CASSYPLGGRTEAFF.

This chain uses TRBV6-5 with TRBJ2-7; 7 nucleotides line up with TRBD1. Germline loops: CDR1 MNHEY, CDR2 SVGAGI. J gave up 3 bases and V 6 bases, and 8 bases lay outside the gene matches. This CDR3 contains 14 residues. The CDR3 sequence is CASSPDRALYEQYF. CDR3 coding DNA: TGTGCCAGCAGCCCCGACAGGGCCCTCTACGAGCAGTACTTC.